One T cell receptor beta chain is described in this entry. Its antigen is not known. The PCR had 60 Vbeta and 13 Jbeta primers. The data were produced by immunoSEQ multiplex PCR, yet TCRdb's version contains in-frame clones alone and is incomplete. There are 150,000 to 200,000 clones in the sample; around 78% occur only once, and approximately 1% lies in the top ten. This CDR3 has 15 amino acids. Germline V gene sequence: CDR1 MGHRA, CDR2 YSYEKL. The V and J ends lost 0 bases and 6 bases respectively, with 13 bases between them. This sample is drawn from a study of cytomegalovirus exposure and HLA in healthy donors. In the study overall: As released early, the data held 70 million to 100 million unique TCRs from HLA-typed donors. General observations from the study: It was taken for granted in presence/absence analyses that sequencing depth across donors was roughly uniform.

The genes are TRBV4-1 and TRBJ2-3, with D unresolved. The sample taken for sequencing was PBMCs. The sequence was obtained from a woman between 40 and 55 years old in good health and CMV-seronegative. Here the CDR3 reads CASSQDTNREDTQYF. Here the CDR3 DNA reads TGCGCCAGCAGCCAAGATACGAACCGTGAGGATACGCAGTATTTT.